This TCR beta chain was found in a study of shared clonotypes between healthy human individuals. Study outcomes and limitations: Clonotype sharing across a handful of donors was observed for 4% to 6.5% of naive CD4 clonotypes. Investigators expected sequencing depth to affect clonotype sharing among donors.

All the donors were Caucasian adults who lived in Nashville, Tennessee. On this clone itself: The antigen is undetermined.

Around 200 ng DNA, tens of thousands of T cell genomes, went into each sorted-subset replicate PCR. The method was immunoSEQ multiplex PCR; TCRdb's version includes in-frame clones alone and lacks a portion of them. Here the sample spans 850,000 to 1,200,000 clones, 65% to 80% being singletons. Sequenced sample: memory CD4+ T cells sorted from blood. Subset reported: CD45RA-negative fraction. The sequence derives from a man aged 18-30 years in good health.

Written as DNA, the CDR3 is TGTGCCAGCGGCAGACAGGGCCCGGACTCTGGAAACACCATATATTTT. Translated: CASGRQGPDSGNTIYF. The V call is TRBV2, the J call TRBJ1-3; 7 bases map to TRBD1. Losses at the gene ends were 8 bases for V and 0 bases for J; bases not matched to a gene: 10. The CDR3 has 16 residues. Germline assignment: CDR1 SNHLY and CDR2 FYNNEI.